These 12 T cell receptor beta chains were all obtained from the same sample, sequenced in a study of T cell responses to AZD1222 COVID-19 vaccine. Clones were sequenced by immunoSEQ multiplex PCR, and TCRdb holds only the in-frame ones, with some missing. Of more than 55,000 clones listed, more than 60% are singletons. Here the sequenced sample was peripheral blood, taken 28 days after the second AZD1222 dose. All receptors derive from an adult who received the AZD1222 COVID-19 vaccine.

Only a few counts were recorded for this clone. The chain links TRBV7-3 to TRBJ2-2, with a weak D call TRBD2 (5 bases). The V gene lost 5 bases and the J gene lost 1 base, with 14 bases spanning the gap. Germline CDR1 is SGHTA and CDR2 is FQGTGA. The CDR3 sequence is 16 residues long. CDR3 in DNA: TGTGCCAGCAGCCCTGTGCCCAGCGGGAACACCGGGGAGCTGTTTTTT. It is translated as CASSPVPSGNTGELFF. The variable domain in full, with the rest retrieved from reference TRBV7-3 and TRBJ2-2, is GAGVSQTPSNKVTEKGKYVELRCDPISGHTALYWYRQSLGQGPEFLIYFQGTGAADDSGLPNDRFFAVRPEGSVSTLKIQRTERGDSAVYLCASSPVPSGNTGELFFGEGSRLTVL.

This clone came up once. The chain links TRBV11-3 to TRBJ1-3; D remains unclear. The CDR3 contains 16 residues. In germline, CDR1 is SGHNT, CDR2 YENEEA. The V end lost 4 bases, the J end lost 7 bases, and 20 bases lay between the germline ends. CDR3: CASSSRTGKSGNTIYF. The CDR3 coding sequence is TGTGCCAGCAGCTCCCGAACGGGCAAAAGTGGTAACACCATATATTTT.

J is TRBJ2-3 and V is TRBV18, with D perhaps matching TRBD1 (5 bases). V lost 3 bases to trimming and J lost 2 bases, with 9 bases between them. Germline loops: CDR1 KGHSH, CDR2 LQKENI. The CDR3 contains 14 residues. This chain's CDR3 is CASSPSGYTDTQYF. As DNA, the CDR3 is TGTGCCAGCTCACCCTCAGGGTACACAGATACGCAGTATTTT.

V and J are TRBV5-4 and TRBJ1-5; D not resolved. V shed 0 bases and J shed 0 bases, with 7 bases lying between them. Germline CDR1 SGHNT, CDR2 YYREEE (reference sequence). The CDR3 extends over 15 amino acids. The CDR3 protein is CASSLVGHSNQPQHF. The DNA for the CDR3 is TGTGCCAGCAGCTTGGTAGGTCATAGCAATCAGCCCCAGCATTTT.

The J gene is TRBJ1-5, the V gene TRBV6-1; no clear D. There are 14 residues in the CDR3. Trimming cost V 3 bases and J 6 bases, with 12 bases left between them. Germline V lookup: CDR1 MNHNS, CDR2 SASEGT. Here the CDR3 reads CASSDSTRSQPQHF. The CDR3 DNA reads TGTGCCAGCAGTGATTCAACGCGGAGTCAGCCCCAGCATTTT.

This clone was seen once. The genes are TRBV14 and TRBJ1-2, with D perhaps TRBD1 (6 bases). Trimming shortened V by 0 bases and J by 5 bases, and 22 bases separated the two germline ends. This CDR3 has 18 residues. Germline V gene data show CDR1 as SGHDN and CDR2 as FVKESK. CDR3 bases: TGTGCCAGCAGCCAAGACGCGGGGGGGCCCCTGACCCGTTATGGCTACACCTTC. Translation gives CASSQDAGGPLTRYGYTF.

This clone was recorded once. The chain is built from TRBV28 and TRBJ2-5, with D perhaps matching TRBD2 (7 bases). V dropped 10 bases and J dropped 1 base, with 16 bases sitting between them. The CDR3 consists of 14 residues. Germline values: CDR1 MDHEN, CDR2 SYDVKM. The chain's CDR3 is CAIRGGTFQETQYF. CDR3 DNA: TGTGCCATTAGGGGGGGGACCTTCCAAGAGACCCAGTACTTC.

The chain combines TRBV9 with TRBJ2-7, with D maybe TRBD1 (6 bases). V lost 2 bases to trimming and J lost 1 base, with 13 bases between them. This CDR3 comprises 15 residues. CDR1 and CDR2 (germline): SGDLS, YYNGEE. The CDR3 DNA reads TGTGCCAGCAGCGTCCAAGGGGGACCGTCCTACGAGCAGTACTTC. The encoded protein is CASSVQGGPSYEQYF.

This chain connects TRBV6-4 to TRBJ1-1; 11 bases align to TRBD1. The CDR3 spans 13 residues. Germline loops: CDR1 MRHNA, CDR2 SNTAGT. With 4 bases clipped from V and 7 bases from J, the junction kept 2 bases outside the gene matches. CDR3: CASSAGQGVEAFF. As DNA, the CDR3 is TGTGCCAGCAGTGCGGGACAGGGGGTTGAAGCTTTCTTT.

The V and J genes are TRBV6-5 and TRBJ1-2; D gene ambiguous. This CDR3 contains 15 residues. Between the trimmed V and J ends, which lost 0 bases and 7 bases, there was a span of 15 bases. Germline CDR1 reads MNHEY; CDR2 reads SVGAGI. In DNA, the CDR3 is TGTGCCAGCAGTTACTCTATAGAGATCCCGGCTGGCTACACCTTC. Translated, it gives CASSYSIEIPAGYTF.

The chain carries TRBV19 and TRBJ1-1; possible D gene TRBD1, 6 bases. The CDR3 sequence is 14 residues long. Germline loops: CDR1 LNHDA, CDR2 SQIVND (reference sequence). The V and J ends lost 4 bases and 2 bases respectively, with 11 bases between them. CDR3 protein: CASSRKGGNTEAFF. CDR3 nucleotides: TGTGCCAGTAGTAGAAAGGGGGGAAACACTGAAGCTTTCTTT.

The rearrangement uses TRBV29-1 and TRBJ1-1; TRBD1 might be the D (5 bases). This CDR3 contains 11 residues. Germline V gives CDR1 SQVTM, CDR2 ANQGSEA. Trimming took off 7 bases at V and 5 bases at J, with 11 bases between the two ends. In DNA form, the CDR3 reads TGCAGCGGGACATTGGGGACTGAAGCTTTCTTT. Its protein is CSGTLGTEAFF.